This TCR beta chain was sequenced for a study of OX40 agonist ivuxolimab in advanced cancers. At the level of the study: All patients had ivuxolimab intravenously every 2 weeks at 0.01 to 10 mg/kg.

Clones were sequenced by immunoSEQ multiplex PCR, and TCRdb holds only the in-frame ones, with some missing. The repertoire holds about 49,000 clones, with about 88% as singletons. In the case of this clone: Its antigen is unidentified.

The study, taken as a whole, reports: Among T cells, CD8+ cells averaged more expanded clones than CD4+ cells. Also showing low normalized T-cell clonal expansion were some of the nonresponders.

This CDR3 has 16 amino acids. Trimming removed 1 base from V and 4 bases from J, with 15 bases in between. From germline, CDR1 is SEHNR and CDR2 FQNEAQ (reference sequence). The TCR sequence derives from an adult with an advanced solid tumor such as melanoma, head and neck, liver or kidney cancer. The sequenced sample was CD4+ or CD8+ T cells sorted from blood, obtained in a trial of the OX40 agonist ivuxolimab. The J gene is TRBJ2-3, the V gene TRBV7-9; weak D call: TRBD1 (5 bases). The DNA of the CDR3 is TGTGCCAGCAGCTTAGTTCACAGGAACAGGCCAGATACGCAGTATTTT. It encodes CASSLVHRNRPDTQYF.